This T cell receptor beta chain was recovered during a study of blood T cell repertoires in COVID-19. The method was immunoSEQ multiplex PCR; TCRdb's version includes in-frame clones alone and lacks a portion of them. The table has about 320,000 clones, approximately 90% seen once. The germline V gene encodes CDR1 SGHRS and CDR2 YFSETQ. The CDR3 totals 16 residues. V lost 3 bases and J 5 bases, leaving 20 bases between the germline ends. The clonotype originates from a woman aged 30 to 39 who had recovered from COVID-19. The source material was PBMCs or T cells enriched from blood (not recorded which). The rearrangement joins TRBV5-1 to TRBJ1-1, with a tentative D call TRBD1 (6 bases). This CDR3 is CASSSRTVLIGTEAFF. The DNA for the CDR3 is TGCGCCAGCAGCTCCCGGACAGTTTTAATAGGGACTGAAGCTTTCTTT.